The TCR beta chain under discussion was sequenced for a study of shared clonotypes between healthy human individuals. Per germline, CDR1 SGHTS and CDR2 YDEGEE. The V end was cut by 5 bases, the J end by 6 bases, with 11 bases between. This CDR3 is built from 13 residues. Details on this clone: Its antigen remains unknown.

Clones were sequenced by immunoSEQ multiplex PCR, and TCRdb holds only the in-frame ones, with some missing. The sample comprises 1.6 million or so clones, around 98.5% of which are singletons, and around 0.38% rests with the top ten. Whole-study results and caveats: All-four-donor shared clonotypes had higher generation probabilities than non-shared clonotypes did.

The chain employs TRBV5-8 and TRBJ2-2; tentatively, D is TRBD2 (5 bases). This TCR derives from a man aged 30 to 45 in good health. The sample was naive CD4+ T cells sorted from blood. This sample's subset: CD45RA+ positively selected. CDR3 sequence reads: CASRIPRAGELFF. Written as DNA, the CDR3 is TGTGCCAGCAGAATCCCGAGGGCCGGGGAGCTGTTTTTT.